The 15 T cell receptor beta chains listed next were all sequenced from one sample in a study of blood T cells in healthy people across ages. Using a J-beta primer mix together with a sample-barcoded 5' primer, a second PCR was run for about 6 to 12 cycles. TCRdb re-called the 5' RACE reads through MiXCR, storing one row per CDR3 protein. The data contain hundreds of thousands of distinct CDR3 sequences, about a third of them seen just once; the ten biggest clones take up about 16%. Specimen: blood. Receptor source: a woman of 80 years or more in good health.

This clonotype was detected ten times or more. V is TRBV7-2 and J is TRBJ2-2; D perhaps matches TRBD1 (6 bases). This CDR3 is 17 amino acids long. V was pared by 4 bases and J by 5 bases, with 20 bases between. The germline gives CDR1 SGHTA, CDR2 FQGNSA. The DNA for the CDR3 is TGTGCCAGCAGCTCTAATCGAGGGGCAGGGGAAACCGGGGAGCTGTTTTTT. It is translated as CASSSNRGAGETGELFF.

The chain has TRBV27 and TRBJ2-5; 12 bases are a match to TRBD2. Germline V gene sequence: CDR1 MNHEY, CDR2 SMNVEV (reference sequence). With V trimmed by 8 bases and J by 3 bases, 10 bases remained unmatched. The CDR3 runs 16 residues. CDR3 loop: CASRPGLAGLEETQYF. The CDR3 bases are TGTGCCAGCCGACCAGGACTAGCGGGGTTAGAAGAGACCCAGTACTTC.

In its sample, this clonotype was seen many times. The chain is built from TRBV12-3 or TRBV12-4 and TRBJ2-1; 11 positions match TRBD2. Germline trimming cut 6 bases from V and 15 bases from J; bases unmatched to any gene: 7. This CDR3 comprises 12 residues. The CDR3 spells CASSPLAGAAFF. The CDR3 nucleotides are TGTGCCAGCAGCCCACTAGCGGGGGCCGCGTTCTTC.

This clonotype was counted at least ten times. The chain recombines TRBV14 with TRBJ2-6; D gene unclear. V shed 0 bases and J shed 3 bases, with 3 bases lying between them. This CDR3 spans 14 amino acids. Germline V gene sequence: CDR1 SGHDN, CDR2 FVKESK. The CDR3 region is CASSQDFGANVLTF. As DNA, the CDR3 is TGTGCCAGCAGCCAAGATTTTGGGGCCAACGTCCTGACTTTC.

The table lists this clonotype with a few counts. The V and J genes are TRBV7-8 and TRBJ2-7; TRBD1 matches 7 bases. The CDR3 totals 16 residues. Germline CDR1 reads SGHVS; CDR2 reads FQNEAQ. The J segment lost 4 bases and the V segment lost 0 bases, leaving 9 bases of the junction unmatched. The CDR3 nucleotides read TGTGCCAGCAGCTTAGCGGGGTCCAGGGGGTCGTACGAGCAGTACTTC. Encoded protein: CASSLAGSRGSYEQYF. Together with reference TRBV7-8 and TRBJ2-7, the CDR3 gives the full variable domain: GAGVSQSPRYKVAKRGQDVALRCDPISGHVSLFWYQQALGQGPEFLTYFQNEAQLDKSGLPSDRFFAERPEGSVSTLKIQRTQQEDSAVYLCASSLAGSRGSYEQYFGPGTRLTVT.

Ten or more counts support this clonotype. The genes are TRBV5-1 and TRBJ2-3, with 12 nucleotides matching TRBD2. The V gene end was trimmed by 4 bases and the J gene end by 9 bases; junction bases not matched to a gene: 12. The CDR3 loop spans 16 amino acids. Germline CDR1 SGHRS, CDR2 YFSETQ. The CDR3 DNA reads TGCGCCAGCAGCCTTGGACTAGCGGGGTATTATGGCACGCAGTATTTT. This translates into CASSLGLAGYYGTQYF.

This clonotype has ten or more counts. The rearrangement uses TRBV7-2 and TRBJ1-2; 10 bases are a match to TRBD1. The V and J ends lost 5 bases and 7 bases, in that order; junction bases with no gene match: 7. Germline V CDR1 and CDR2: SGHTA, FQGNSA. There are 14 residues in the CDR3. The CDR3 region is CASSARQGAVGYTF. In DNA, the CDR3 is TGTGCCAGCAGCGCCAGACAGGGGGCTGTTGGCTACACCTTC. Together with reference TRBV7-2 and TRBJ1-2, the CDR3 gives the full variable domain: GAGVSQSPSNKVTEKGKDVELRCDPISGHTALYWYRQSLGQGLEFLIYFQGNSAPDKSGLPSDRFSAERTGGSVSTLTIQRTQQEDSAVYLCASSARQGAVGYTFGSGTRLTVV.

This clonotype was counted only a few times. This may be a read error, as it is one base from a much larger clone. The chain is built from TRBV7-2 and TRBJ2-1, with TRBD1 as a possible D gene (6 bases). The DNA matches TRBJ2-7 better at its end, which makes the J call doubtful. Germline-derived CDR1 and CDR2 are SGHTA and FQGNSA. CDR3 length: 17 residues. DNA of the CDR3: TGTGCCAGCAGTCTCATCCCTTCGGGGACACGGTCAGGTGAGCAGTACTTC. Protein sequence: CASSLIPSGTRSGEQYF.

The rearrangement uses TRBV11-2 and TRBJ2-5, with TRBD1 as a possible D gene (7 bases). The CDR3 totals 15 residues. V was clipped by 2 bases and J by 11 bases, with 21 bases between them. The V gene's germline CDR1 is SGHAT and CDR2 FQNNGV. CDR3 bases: TGTGCCAGCAGCTTATTTGGGTCCCAGGGGGAGGAGCAGTACTTC. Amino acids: CASSLFGSQGEEQYF.

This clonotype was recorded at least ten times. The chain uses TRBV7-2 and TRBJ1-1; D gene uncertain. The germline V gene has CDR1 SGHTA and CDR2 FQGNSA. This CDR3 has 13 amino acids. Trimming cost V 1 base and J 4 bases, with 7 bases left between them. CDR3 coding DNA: TGTGCCAGCAGCTTAGTGAACCCCACTGAAGCTTTCTTT. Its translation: CASSLVNPTEAFF.

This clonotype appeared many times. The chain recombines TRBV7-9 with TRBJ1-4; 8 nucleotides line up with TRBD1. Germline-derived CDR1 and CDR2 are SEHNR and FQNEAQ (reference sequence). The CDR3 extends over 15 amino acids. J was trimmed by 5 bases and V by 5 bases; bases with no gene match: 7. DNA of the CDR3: TGTGCCAGCAGCACCCCAGGGGGCTTCAATGAAAAACTGTTTTTT. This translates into CASSTPGGFNEKLFF.

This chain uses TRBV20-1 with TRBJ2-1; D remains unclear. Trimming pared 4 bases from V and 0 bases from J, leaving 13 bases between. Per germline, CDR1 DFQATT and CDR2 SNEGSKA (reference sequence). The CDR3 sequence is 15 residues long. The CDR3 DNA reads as TGCAGTGCTATCGAGGTCACGAGCTCCTACAATGAGCAGTTCTTC. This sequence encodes CSAIEVTSSYNEQFF.

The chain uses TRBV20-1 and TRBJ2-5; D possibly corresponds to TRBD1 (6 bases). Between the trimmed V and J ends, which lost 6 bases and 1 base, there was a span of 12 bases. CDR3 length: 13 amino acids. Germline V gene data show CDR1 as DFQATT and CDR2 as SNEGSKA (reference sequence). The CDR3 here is CSAADRTQETQYF. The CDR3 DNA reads TGCAGTGCCGCCGACAGGACCCAAGAGACCCAGTACTTC.

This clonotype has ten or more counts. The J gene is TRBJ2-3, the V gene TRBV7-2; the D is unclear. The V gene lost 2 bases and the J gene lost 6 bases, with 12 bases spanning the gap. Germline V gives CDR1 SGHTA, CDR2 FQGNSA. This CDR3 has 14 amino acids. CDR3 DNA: TGTGCCAGCAGCTTATTACGGACCAGTGATACGCAGTATTTT. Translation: CASSLLRTSDTQYF. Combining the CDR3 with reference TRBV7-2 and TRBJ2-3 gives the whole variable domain GAGVSQSPSNKVTEKGKDVELRCDPISGHTALYWYRQSLGQGLEFLIYFQGNSAPDKSGLPSDRFSAERTGGSVSTLTIQRTQQEDSAVYLCASSLLRTSDTQYFGPGTRLTVL.

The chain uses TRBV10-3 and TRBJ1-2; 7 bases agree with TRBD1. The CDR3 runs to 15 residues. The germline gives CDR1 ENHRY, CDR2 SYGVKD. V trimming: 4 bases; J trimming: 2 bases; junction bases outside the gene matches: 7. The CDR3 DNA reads TGTGCCATCAGTGGCGACCCGACAGGGAACTATGGCTACACCTTC. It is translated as CAISGDPTGNYGYTF.